The T cell receptor (beta chain) described here comes from a study of shared clonotypes between healthy human individuals. The CDR3 runs to 15 residues. The germline gives CDR1 LNHNV, CDR2 YYDKDF (reference sequence). The germline V and J ends were trimmed by 0 bases and 10 bases, with 15 bases remaining between them. Data came from immunoSEQ multiplex PCR; TCRdb stores just in-frame clones and leaves some out. The data show over 2 million clones, 85% to 95% seen once. The sample was naive CD4+ T cells sorted from blood. Subset of the sample: CD45RA+ positively selected. The rearrangement joins TRBV15 to TRBJ1-4, with a weak D call TRBD1 (5 bases). The TCR originated in a man aged 18 to 35 in good health. The CDR3 DNA sequence: TGTGCCACCAGCAGAGAGGGGCAGGATATCGGAAAACTGTTTTTT. Its protein is CATSREGQDIGKLFF.